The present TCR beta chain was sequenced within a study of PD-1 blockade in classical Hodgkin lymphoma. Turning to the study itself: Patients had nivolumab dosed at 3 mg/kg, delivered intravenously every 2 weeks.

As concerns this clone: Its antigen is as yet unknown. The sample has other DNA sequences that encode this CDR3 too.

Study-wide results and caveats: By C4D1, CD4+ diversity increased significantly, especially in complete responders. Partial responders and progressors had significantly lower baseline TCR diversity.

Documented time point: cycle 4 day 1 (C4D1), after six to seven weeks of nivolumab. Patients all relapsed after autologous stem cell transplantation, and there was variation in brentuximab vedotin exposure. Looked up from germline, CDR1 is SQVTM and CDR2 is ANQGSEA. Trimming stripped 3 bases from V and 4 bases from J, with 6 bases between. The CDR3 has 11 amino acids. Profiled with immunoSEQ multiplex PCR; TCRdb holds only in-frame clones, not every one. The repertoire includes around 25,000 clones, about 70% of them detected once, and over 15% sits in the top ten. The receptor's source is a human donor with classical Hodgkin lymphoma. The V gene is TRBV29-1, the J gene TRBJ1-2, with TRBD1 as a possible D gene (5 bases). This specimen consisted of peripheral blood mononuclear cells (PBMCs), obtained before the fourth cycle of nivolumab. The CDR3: CSVERGYGYTF. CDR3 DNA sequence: TGCAGCGTTGAGAGGGGCTATGGCTACACCTTC. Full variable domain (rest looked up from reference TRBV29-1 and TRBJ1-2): SAVISQKPSRDICQRGTSLTIQCQVDSQVTMMFWYRQQPGQSLTLIATANQGSEATYESGFVIDKFPISRPNLTFSTLTVSNMSPEDSSIYLCSVERGYGYTFGSGTRLTVV.